This T cell receptor (beta chain) was recorded in a study of CD8 T cells in Susac syndrome. High-throughput TCR beta sequencing covered peripheral CD8+ and CD4+ T cells. When the RNA was reverse transcribed, random hexamers were used with an input of roughly 0.5 to 1 ug. Via MiXCR, TCRdb re-called the immunoSEQ multiplex PCR reads, giving one row per CDR3 protein. Among about 190,000 distinct CDR3 sequences listed, 85% to 95% were seen once. The TCR was taken from a human donor with Susac syndrome. Sequenced: CD8+ T cells from PBMCs.

CDR3 region: CASSWGTRNTGELFF. As DNA, the CDR3 is TGTGCCAGCAGTTGGGGGACAAGGAACACCGGGGAGCTGTTTTTT. This chain links TRBV27 with TRBJ2-2, with a possible D match to TRBD1 (6 bases). This CDR3 spans 15 amino acids. The ends were cut back, 4 bases at V and 1 base at J, with 10 bases in the middle. The V gene's germline CDR1 is MNHEY and CDR2 SMNVEV (reference sequence).